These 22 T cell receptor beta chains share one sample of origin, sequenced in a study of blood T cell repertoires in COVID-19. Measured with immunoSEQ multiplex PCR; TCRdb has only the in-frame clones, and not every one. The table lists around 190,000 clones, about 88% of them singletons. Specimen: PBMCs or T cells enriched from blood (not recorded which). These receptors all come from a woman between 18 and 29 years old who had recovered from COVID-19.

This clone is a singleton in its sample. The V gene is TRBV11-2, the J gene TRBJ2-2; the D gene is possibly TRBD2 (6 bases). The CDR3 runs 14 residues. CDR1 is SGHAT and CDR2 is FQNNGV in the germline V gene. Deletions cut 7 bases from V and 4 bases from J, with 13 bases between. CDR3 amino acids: CASNSGLLTGELFF. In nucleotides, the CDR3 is TGTGCCAGCAACAGCGGGCTACTCACCGGGGAGCTGTTTTTT.

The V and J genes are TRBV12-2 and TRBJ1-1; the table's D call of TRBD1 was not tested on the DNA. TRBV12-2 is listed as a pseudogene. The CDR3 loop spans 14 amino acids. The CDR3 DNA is TGTGCAAGTCGCGCCGACAGGGGGCCGGCTGAAGCTTTCTTT. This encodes CASRADRGPAEAFF.

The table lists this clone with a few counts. CDR3 bases: TGCGCCAGCAGCTACCACGGTGACACTGAAGCTTTCTTT. Amino acid sequence: CASSYHGDTEAFF. The chain uses TRBV5-1 and TRBJ1-1, with unresolved D. Germline CDR1 and CDR2: SGHRS and YFSETQ. V dropped 3 bases and J dropped 3 bases, with 9 bases sitting between them. The CDR3 is 13 amino acids. Looking up the rest from reference TRBV5-1 and TRBJ1-1 gives the full variable domain: KAGVTQTPRYLIKTRGQQVTLSCSPISGHRSVSWYQQTPGQGLQFLFEYFSETQRNKGNFPGRFSGRQFSNSRSEMNVSTLELGDSALYLCASSYHGDTEAFFGQGTRLTVV.

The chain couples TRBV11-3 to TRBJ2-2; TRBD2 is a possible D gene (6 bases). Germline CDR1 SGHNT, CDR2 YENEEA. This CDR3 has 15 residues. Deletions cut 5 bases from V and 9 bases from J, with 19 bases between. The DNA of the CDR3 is TGTGCCAGCAGCCCGGGTGGCGGGATGGCCCGGGAGCTGTTTTTT. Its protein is CASSPGGGMARELFF.

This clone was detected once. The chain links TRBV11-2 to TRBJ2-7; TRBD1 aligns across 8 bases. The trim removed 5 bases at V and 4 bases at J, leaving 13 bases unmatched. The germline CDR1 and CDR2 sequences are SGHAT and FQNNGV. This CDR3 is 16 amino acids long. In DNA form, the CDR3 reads TGTGCCAGCAGCCCGGGTAGGAGGGGACAGGAATACGAGCAGTACTTC. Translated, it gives CASSPGRRGQEYEQYF. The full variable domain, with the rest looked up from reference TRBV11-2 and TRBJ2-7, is EAGVAQSPRYKIIEKRQSVAFWCNPISGHATLYWYQQILGQGPKLLIQFQNNGVVDDSQLPKDRFSAERLKGVDSTLKIQPAKLEDSAVYLCASSPGRRGQEYEQYFGPGTRLTVT.

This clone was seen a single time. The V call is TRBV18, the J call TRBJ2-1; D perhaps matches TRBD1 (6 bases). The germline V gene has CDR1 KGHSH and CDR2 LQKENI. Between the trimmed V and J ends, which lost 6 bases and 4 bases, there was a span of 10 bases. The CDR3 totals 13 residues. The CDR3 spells CASSPDSYNEQFF. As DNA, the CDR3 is TGTGCCAGCTCCCCGGACAGTTACAATGAGCAGTTCTTC.

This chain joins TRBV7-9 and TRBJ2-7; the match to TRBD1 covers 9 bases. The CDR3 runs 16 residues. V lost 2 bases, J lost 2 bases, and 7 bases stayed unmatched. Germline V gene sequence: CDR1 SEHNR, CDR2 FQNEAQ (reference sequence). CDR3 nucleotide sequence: TGTGCCAGCAGCTTATTCACAGGGGGCACCCCCTACGAGCAGTACTTC. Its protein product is CASSLFTGGTPYEQYF.

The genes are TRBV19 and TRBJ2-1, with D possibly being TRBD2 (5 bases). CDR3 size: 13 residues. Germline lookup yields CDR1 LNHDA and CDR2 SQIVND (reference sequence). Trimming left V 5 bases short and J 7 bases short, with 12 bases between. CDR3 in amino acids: CASSDNRLNEQFF. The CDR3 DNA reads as TGTGCCAGTAGTGACAATAGACTAAATGAGCAGTTCTTC. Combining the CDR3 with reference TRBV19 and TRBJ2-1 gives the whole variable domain DGGITQSPKYLFRKEGQNVTLSCEQNLNHDAMYWYRQDPGQGLRLIYYSQIVNDFQKGDIAEGYSVSREKKESFPLTVTSAQKNPTAFYLCASSDNRLNEQFFGPGTRLTVL.

CDR3 sequence: CASSLVLDPLETQYF. Written as DNA, the CDR3 is TGTGCCAGCAGCTTAGTACTAGATCCCCTGGAGACCCAGTACTTC. This chain joins TRBV7-2 and TRBJ2-5; TRBD2 might be the D (5 bases). Germline lookup yields CDR1 SGHTA and CDR2 FQGNSA. The CDR3 spans 15 residues. Trimming shortened V by 1 base and J by 5 bases, and 14 bases separated the two germline ends.

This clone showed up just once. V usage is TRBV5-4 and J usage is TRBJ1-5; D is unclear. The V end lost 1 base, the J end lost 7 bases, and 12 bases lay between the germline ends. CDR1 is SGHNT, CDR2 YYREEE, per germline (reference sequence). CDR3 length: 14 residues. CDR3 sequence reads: CASSLYPEGQPQHF. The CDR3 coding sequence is TGTGCCAGCAGCTTGTACCCGGAGGGCCAGCCCCAGCATTTT.

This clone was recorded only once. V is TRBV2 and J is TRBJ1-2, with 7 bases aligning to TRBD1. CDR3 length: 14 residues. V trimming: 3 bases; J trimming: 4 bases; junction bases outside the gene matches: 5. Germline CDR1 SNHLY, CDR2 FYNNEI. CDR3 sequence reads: CASSDGGGGYGYTF. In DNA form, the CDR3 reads TGTGCCAGCAGTGACGGAGGGGGCGGCTATGGCTACACCTTC.

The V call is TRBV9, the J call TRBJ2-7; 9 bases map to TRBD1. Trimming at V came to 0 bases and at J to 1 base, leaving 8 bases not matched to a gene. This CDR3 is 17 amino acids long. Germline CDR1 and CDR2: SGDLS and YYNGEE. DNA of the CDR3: TGTGCCAGCAGCGTAGGAGGTCGGGGACAGGGTTCCTACGAGCAGTACTTC. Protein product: CASSVGGRGQGSYEQYF.

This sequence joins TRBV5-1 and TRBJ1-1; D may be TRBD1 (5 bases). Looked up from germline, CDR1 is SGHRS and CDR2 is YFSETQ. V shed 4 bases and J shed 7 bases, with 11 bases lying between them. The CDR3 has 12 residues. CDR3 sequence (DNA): TGCGCCAGCAGCAAGGCGGGGCTTGAAGCTTTCTTT. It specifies CASSKAGLEAFF.

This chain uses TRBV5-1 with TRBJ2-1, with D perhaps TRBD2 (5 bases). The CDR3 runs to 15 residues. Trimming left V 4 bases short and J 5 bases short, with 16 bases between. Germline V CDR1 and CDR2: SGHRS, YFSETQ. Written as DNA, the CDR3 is TGCGCCAGCAGCAAGCCCTTTGGAGGAGACAATGAGCAGTTCTTC. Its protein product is CASSKPFGGDNEQFF.

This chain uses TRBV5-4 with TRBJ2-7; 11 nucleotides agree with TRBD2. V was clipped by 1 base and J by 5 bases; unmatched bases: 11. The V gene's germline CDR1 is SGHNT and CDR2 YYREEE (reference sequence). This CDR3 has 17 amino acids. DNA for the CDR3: TGTGCCAGCAGCTTGTGGACTAGCGGGTCGATGTCGCACGAGCAGTACTTC. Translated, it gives CASSLWTSGSMSHEQYF.

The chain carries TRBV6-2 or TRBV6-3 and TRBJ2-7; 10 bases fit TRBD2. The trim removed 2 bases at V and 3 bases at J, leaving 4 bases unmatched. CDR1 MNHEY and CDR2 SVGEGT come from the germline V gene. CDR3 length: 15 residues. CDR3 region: CASSYPPSGGYEQYF. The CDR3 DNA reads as TGTGCCAGCAGTTACCCGCCTAGCGGGGGCTACGAGCAGTACTTC.

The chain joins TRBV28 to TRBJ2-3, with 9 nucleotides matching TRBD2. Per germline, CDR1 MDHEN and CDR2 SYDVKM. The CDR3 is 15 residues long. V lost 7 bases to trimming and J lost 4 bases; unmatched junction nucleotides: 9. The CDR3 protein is CASTGGGANADTQYF. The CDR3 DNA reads TGTGCCAGCACTGGCGGGGGGGCGAACGCAGATACGCAGTATTTT.

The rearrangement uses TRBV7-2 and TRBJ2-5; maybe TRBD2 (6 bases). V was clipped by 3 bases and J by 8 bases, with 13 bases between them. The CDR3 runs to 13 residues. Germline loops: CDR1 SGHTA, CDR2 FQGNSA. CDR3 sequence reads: CASSFAGGETQYF. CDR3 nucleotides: TGTGCCAGCAGCTTCGCCGGCGGGGAAACCCAGTACTTC.

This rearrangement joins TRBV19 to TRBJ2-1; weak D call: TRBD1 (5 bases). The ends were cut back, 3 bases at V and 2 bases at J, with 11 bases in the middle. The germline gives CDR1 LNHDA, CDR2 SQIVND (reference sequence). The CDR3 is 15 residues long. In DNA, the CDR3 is TGTGCCAGTAGTATCGGGCAGGGTCCCTACAATGAGCAGTTCTTC. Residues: CASSIGQGPYNEQFF.

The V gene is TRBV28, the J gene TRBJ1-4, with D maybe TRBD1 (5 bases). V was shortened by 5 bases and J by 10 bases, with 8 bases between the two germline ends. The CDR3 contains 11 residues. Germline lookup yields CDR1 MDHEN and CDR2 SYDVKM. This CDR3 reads CASSLDRKLFF. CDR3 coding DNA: TGTGCCAGCAGTCTCGACAGAAAACTGTTTTTT.

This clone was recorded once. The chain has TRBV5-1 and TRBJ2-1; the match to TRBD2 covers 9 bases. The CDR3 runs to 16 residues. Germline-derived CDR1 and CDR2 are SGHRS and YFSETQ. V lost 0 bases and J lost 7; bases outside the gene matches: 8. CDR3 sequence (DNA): TGCGCCAGCAGCTTGGGAGGAGCGGGAGGTATAAATGAGCAGTTCTTC. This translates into CASSLGGAGGINEQFF.

CDR3 coding DNA: TGTGCCAGCAGTTTAGGACAGCTTAATGAAAAACTGTTTTTT. It yields the protein CASSLGQLNEKLFF. The V and J genes are TRBV28 and TRBJ1-4, with D maybe TRBD1 (6 bases). This CDR3 is built from 14 residues. V lost 2 bases and J 4 bases, leaving 8 bases between the germline ends. Germline values: CDR1 MDHEN, CDR2 SYDVKM.